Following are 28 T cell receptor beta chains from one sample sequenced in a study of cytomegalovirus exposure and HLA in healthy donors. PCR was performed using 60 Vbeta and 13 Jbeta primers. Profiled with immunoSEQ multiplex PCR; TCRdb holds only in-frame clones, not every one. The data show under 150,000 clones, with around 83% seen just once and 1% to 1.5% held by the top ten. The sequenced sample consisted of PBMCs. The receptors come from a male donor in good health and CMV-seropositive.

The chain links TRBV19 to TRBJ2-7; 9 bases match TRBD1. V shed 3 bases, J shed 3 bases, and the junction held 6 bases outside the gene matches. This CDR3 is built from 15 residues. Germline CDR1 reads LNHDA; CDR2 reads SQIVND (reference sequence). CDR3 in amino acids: CASSIPGTGIYEQYF. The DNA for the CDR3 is TGTGCCAGTAGTATTCCGGGGACAGGGATCTACGAGCAGTACTTC.

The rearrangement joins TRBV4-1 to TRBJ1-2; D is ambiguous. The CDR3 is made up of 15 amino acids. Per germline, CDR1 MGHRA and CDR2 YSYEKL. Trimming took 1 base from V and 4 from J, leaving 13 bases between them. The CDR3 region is CASSQGSKEGYGYTF. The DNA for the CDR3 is TGCGCCAGCAGCCAAGGATCAAAGGAGGGCTATGGCTACACCTTC.

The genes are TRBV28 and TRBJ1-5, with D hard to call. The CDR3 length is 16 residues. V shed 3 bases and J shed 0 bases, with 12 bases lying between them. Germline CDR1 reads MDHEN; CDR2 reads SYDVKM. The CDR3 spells CASSFGGMYSNQPQHF. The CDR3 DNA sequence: TGTGCCAGCAGTTTCGGAGGGATGTATAGCAATCAGCCCCAGCATTTT. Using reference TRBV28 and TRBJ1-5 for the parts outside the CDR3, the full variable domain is DVKVTQSSRYLVKRTGEKVFLECVQDMDHENMFWYRQDPGLGLRLIYFSYDVKMKEKGDIPEGYSVSREKKERFSLILESASTNQTSMYLCASSFGGMYSNQPQHFGDGTRLSIL.

This chain's CDR3 is CASSNYQGQGSDTGELFF. The CDR3, as DNA: TGTGCCAGCAGCAATTATCAAGGACAGGGGAGCGACACCGGGGAGCTGTTTTTT. J is TRBJ2-2 and V is TRBV21-1; the table's D call, TRBD1, has no DNA check behind it. TRBV21-1 is annotated as a pseudogene. The CDR3 is 18 amino acids.

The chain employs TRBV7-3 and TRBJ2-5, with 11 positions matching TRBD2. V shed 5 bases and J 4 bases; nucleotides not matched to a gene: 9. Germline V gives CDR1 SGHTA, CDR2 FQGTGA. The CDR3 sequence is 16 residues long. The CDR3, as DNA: TGTGCCAGCAGCCCGAGTAGCGGGAGGGGAGGAGAGACCCAGTACTTC. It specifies CASSPSSGRGGETQYF.

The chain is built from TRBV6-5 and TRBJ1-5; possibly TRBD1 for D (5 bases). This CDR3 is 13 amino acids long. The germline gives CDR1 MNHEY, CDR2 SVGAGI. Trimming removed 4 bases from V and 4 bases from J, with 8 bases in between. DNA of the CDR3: TGTGCCAGCAGTTTACAGGTTAATCAGCCCCAGCATTTT. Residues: CASSLQVNQPQHF.

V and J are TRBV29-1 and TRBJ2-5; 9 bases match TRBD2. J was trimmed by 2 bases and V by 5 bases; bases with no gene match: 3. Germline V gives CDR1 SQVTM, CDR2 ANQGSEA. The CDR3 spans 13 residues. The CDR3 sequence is CSVTTSGQETQYF. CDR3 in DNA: TGCAGCGTTACGACTAGCGGACAAGAGACCCAGTACTTC.

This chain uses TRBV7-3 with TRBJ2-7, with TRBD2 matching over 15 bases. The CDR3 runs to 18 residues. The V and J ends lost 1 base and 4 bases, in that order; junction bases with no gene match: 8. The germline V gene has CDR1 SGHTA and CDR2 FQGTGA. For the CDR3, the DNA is TGTGCCAGCAGCTTAATCGGAGGGACTAGCGGGGGGAGTTACGAGCAGTACTTC. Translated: CASSLIGGTSGGSYEQYF. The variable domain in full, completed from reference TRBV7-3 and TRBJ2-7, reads GAGVSQTPSNKVTEKGKYVELRCDPISGHTALYWYRQSLGQGPEFLIYFQGTGAADDSGLPNDRFFAVRPEGSVSTLKIQRTERGDSAVYLCASSLIGGTSGGSYEQYFGPGTRLTVT.

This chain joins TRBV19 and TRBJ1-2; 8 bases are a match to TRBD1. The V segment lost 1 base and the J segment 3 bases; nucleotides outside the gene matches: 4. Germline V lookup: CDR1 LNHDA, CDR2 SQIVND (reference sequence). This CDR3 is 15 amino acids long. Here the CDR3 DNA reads TGTGCCAGTAGTATAGGGTCAGGGGGCCACTATGGCTACACCTTC. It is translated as CASSIGSGGHYGYTF.

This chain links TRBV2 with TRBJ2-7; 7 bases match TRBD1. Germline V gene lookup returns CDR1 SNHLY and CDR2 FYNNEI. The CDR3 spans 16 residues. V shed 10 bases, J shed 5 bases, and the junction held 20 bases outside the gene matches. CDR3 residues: CAITPEGAGLGDEQYF. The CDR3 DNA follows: TGTGCCATTACACCCGAGGGGGCCGGGCTTGGCGACGAGCAGTACTTC.

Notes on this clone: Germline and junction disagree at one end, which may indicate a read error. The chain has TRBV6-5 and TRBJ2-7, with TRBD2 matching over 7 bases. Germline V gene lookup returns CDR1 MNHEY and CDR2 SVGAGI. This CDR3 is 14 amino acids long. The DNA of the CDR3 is TGTGCCAGCAGTCTGGACGGGGGGAGCTCCCGAGGGGTCTTC. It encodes CASSLDGGSSRGVF.

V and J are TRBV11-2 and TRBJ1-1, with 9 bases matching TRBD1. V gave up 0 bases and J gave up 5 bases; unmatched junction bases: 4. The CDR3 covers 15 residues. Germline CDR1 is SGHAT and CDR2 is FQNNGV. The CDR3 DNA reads TGTGCCAGCAGCTTAGAGGGACAGGGTGGGACTGAAGCTTTCTTT. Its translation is CASSLEGQGGTEAFF. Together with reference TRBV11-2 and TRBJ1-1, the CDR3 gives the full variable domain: EAGVAQSPRYKIIEKRQSVAFWCNPISGHATLYWYQQILGQGPKLLIQFQNNGVVDDSQLPKDRFSAERLKGVDSTLKIQPAKLEDSAVYLCASSLEGQGGTEAFFGQGTRLTVV.

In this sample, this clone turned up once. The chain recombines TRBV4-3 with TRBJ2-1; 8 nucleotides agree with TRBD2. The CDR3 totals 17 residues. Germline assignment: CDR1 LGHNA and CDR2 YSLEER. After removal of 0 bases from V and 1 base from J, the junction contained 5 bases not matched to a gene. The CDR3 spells CASSQDLLAGSYNEQFF. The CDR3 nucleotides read TGCGCCAGCAGCCAAGATCTTCTAGCGGGTTCCTACAATGAGCAGTTCTTC.

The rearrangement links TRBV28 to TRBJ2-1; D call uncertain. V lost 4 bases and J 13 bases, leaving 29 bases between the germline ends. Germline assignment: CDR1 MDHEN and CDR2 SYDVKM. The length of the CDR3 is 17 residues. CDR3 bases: TGTGCCAGCAGTTACTTCACTTATACTATTCTACAATCAAACCAGTTCTTC. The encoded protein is CASSYFTYTILQSNQFF.

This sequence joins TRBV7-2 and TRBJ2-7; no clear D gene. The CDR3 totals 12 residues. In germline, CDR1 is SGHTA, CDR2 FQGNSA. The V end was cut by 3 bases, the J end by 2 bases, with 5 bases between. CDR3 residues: CASSLAPYEQYF. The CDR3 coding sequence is TGTGCCAGCAGCTTGGCTCCCTACGAGCAGTACTTC.

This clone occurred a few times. The CDR3 loop is CASSARGSGTEAFF. CDR3 sequence (DNA): TGTGCCAGCAGTGCCAGGGGGTCGGGCACTGAAGCTTTCTTT. The chain is built from TRBV6-5 and TRBJ1-1, with TRBD1 matching 7 bases. Germline assignment: CDR1 MNHEY and CDR2 SVGAGI. This CDR3 has 14 residues. V lost 5 bases and J lost 4; bases outside the gene matches: 7.

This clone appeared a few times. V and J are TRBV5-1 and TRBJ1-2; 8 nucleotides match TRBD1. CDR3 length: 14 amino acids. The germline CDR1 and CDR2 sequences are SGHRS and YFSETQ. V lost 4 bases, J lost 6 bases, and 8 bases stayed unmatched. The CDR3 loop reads CASSPTAGGHGYTF. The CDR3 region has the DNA TGCGCCAGCAGCCCGACGGCAGGGGGCCATGGCTACACCTTC.

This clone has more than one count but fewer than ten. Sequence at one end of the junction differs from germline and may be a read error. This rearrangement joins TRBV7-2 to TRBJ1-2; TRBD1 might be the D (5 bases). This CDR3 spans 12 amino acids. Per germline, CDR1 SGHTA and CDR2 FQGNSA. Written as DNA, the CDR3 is TGTGCCAGCACCCTCTACGATTGGGGCTACCCCTTC. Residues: CASTLYDWGYPF.

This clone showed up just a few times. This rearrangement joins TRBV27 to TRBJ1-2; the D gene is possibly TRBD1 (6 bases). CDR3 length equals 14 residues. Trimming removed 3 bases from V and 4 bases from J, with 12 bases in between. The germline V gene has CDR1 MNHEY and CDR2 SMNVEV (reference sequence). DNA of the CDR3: TGTGCCAGCAGTTTCGGTGGGGGCCTCTATGGCTACACCTTC. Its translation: CASSFGGGLYGYTF.

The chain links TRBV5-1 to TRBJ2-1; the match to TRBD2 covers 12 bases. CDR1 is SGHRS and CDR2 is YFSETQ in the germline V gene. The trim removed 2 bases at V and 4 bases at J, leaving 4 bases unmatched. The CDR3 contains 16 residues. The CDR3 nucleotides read TGCGCCAGCAGCTTTATGACTAGCGGGAGTTACAATGAGCAGTTCTTC. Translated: CASSFMTSGSYNEQFF.

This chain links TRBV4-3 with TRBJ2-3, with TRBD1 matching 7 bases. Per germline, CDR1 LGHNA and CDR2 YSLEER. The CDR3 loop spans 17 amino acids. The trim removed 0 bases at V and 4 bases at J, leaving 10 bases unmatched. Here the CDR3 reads CASSQEKTGQYSDTQYF. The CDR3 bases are TGCGCCAGCAGCCAAGAAAAGACAGGGCAGTATTCAGATACGCAGTATTTT.

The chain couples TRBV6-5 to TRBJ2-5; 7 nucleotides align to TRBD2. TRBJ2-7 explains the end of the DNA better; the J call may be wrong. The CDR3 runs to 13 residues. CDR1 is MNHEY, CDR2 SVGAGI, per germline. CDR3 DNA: TGTGCCAGCAGTTACCGGGGGGCCTACGAGCAGTACTTC. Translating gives CASSYRGAYEQYF.

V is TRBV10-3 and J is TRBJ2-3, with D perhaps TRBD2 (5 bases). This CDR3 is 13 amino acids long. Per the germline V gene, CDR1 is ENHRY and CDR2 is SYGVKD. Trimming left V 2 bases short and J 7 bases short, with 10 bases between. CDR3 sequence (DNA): TGTGCCATCAGTGAGGGAGGATCCAATACGCAGTATTTT. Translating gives CAISEGGSNTQYF.

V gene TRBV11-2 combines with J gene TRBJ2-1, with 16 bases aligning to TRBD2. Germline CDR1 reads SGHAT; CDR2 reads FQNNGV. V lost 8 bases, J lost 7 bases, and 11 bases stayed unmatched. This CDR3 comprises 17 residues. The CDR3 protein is CASLQGLAGGPGNEQFF. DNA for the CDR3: TGTGCCAGCTTACAGGGACTAGCGGGAGGGCCGGGTAATGAGCAGTTCTTC.

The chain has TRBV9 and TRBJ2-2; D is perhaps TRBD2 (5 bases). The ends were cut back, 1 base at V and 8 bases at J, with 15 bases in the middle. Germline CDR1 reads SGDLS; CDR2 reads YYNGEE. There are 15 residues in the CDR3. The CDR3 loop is CASSVSGEGGGELFF. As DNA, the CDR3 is TGTGCCAGCAGCGTAAGCGGAGAAGGAGGTGGGGAGCTGTTTTTT.

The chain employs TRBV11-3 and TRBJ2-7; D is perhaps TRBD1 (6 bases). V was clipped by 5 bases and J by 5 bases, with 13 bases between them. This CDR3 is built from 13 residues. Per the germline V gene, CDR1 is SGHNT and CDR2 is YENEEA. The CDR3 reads CASSTRPGDEQYF. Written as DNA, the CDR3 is TGTGCCAGCAGCACCAGACCAGGGGACGAGCAGTACTTC.

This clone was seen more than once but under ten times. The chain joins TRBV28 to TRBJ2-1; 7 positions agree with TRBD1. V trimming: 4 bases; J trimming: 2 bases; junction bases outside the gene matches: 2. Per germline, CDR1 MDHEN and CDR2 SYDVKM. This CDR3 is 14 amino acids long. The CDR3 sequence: CASSSGGTYNEQFF. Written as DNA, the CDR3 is TGTGCCAGCAGTTCAGGGGGAACCTACAATGAGCAGTTCTTC.

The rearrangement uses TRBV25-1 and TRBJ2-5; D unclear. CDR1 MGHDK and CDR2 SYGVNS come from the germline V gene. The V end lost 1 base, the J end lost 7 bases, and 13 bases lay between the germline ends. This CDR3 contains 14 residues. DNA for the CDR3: TGTGCCAGCAGTGAATTAGGAGAGTTGAGGACCCAGTACTTC. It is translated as CASSELGELRTQYF. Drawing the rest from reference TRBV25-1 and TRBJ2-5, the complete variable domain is EADIYQTPRYLVIGTGKKITLECSQTMGHDKMYWYQQDPGMELHLIHYSYGVNSTEKGDLSSESTVSRIRTEHFPLTLESARPSHTSQYLCASSELGELRTQYFGPGTRLLVL.